This T cell receptor (beta chain) was identified during a study of T cells in Graves' hyperthyroidism and ophthalmopathy. Study observations and caveats: In blood, most of the thyroid clonotypes expanded above 0.001 were also present.

This CDR3 region has 16 residues. Trimming took off 3 bases at V and 5 bases at J, with 19 bases between the two ends. In germline, CDR1 is MDHEN, CDR2 SYDVKM. Amplification targeted TCR beta CDR3 regions from RNA transcripts. The TCR CDR3 first-round RT-PCR relied on the HTBI primer set. In TCRdb, the multiplex PCR reads were re-called with MiXCR into one record per CDR3 protein. The repertoire holds fewer than 300,000 distinct CDR3 sequences, about 16% seen once, with under 35% in the top ten. Any symptoms of ophthalmopathy came after the first hyperthyroidism diagnosis, from which the blood sample dates. In its sample, this clonotype was seen many times. Its specificity is unknown.

V usage is TRBV28 and J usage is TRBJ2-5; tentatively, D is TRBD1 (6 bases). Sequenced sample: blood. The TCR originated in a woman in her forties or fifties with Graves' hyperthyroidism that later progressed to Graves' ophthalmopathy. CDR3 in amino acids: CASSLKTGTPRETQYF. For the CDR3, the DNA is TGTGCCAGCAGTTTGAAGACAGGCACCCCGAGGGAGACCCAGTACTTC.